This T cell receptor (beta chain) was documented in a study of T cells after yellow fever vaccination. This clonotype was observed a few times. TCRdb re-derived calls from the 5' RACE reads in MiXCR, one entry per CDR3 protein. The repertoire holds 250,000 to 400,000 distinct CDR3 sequences, with approximately 4.5% as singletons. CDR3 length: 15 amino acids. The V end lost 8 bases, the J end lost 8 bases, and 23 bases lay between the germline ends. The receptor was isolated from a man aged 18 to 35 who received the YFV17D yellow fever vaccine. The chain links TRBV12-3 or TRBV12-4 to TRBJ2-3; D remains ambiguous. The starting material was PBMCs, obtained 15 days after the yellow fever booster vaccination. CDR3 sequence (DNA): TGTGCCAGCGATTCCGGACCAGCTAAGGGCCTTACGCAGTATTTT. Its translation: CASDSGPAKGLTQYF.